Presented here are 5 T cell receptor beta chains from one specimen sequenced in a study of T cells expressing NK-cell markers. TCRdb re-called the 5' RACE reads and shows each CDR3 protein once, DNA omitted. The sample data list about 260,000 distinct CDR3 sequences. Sequences were obtained from blood T cells: a sorted CD56 or NKG2C T cell subset, CD4+ or CD8+ T cells, or bulk PBMC T cells (not recorded which). These TCRs come from a woman between 18 and 69 years old in good health.

V and J are TRBV28 and TRBJ2-3; TCRdb outputs TRBD2, but without DNA this stays unchecked. This CDR3 has 13 residues. The germline V gene encodes CDR1 MDHEN and CDR2 SYDVKM. The CDR3 sequence: CASKEGGEDTQYF. Complete variable domain (other parts from reference TRBV28 and TRBJ2-3): DVKVTQSSRYLVKRTGEKVFLECVQDMDHENMFWYRQDPGLGLRLIYFSYDVKMKEKGDIPEGYSVSREKKERFSLILESASTNQTSMYLCASKEGGEDTQYFGPGTRLTVL.

The chain couples TRBV12-3 or TRBV12-4 to TRBJ2-5; checking the TCRdb D call of TRBD2 is not possible without DNA. CDR3 size: 12 residues. This CDR3 is CASRLGERTQYF.

This chain joins TRBV7-9 and TRBJ2-6. The CDR3 is 16 amino acids. Germline V gene sequence: CDR1 SEHNR, CDR2 FQNEAQ (reference sequence). CDR3 sequence: CASSPSGISGANVLTF.

CDR3 in amino acids: CASSQALGLAGTQYF. V usage is TRBV14 and J usage is TRBJ2-5; TCRdb lists TRBD2, though no DNA is available to test this call. Per germline, CDR1 SGHDN and CDR2 FVKESK. This CDR3 spans 15 amino acids. The variable domain in full, with the rest retrieved from reference TRBV14 and TRBJ2-5, is EAGVTQFPSHSVIEKGQTVTLRCDPISGHDNLYWYRRVMGKEIKFLLHFVKESKQDESGMPNNRFLAERTGGTYSTLKVQPAELEDSGVYFCASSQALGLAGTQYFGPGTRLLVL.

CDR3 region: CASSLASVGTGQETQYF. The chain has TRBV5-1 and TRBJ2-5; absent DNA, TCRdb's TRBD1 call cannot be checked. This CDR3 has 17 residues. Germline CDR1 SGHRS, CDR2 YFSETQ.